The TCR beta chain described here comes from a study of neurological immune-mediated disorders. Study-wide context: There were some 34 multiple sclerosis patients; around 31 were relapsing-remitting and 3 were secondary progressive.

This clonotype was seen a handful of times. No antigen is known for it. V was clipped by 7 bases and J by 4 bases, with 16 bases between them. The CDR3 is made up of 13 amino acids. Germline lookup yields CDR1 DFQATT and CDR2 SNEGSKA (reference sequence). The authors made cDNA by 5'RACE with 10-nucleotide random UMIs. A single record per CDR3 protein comes from TCRdb applying MiXCR to the 5' RACE reads. This sample has roughly 60,000 distinct CDR3 sequences, with 3% to 4.5% found just once. The study, taken as a whole, reports: The multiple sclerosis repertoire cluster had no association with any clinical or MRI feature. One cluster of related CDR3 sequences contained, by phylogenetic grouping, the repertoires of 18 of 34 multiple sclerosis patients and formed a possible signature.

The chain joins TRBV20-1 to TRBJ1-1, with a tentative D call TRBD1 (6 bases). Sequencing was performed on PBMCs. The TCR was taken from a woman younger than 45 with multiple sclerosis. CDR3 sequence (DNA): TGCAGTGAACAGAGGGGGTCTGCCACTGAAGCTTTCTTT. It translates to CSEQRGSATEAFF.